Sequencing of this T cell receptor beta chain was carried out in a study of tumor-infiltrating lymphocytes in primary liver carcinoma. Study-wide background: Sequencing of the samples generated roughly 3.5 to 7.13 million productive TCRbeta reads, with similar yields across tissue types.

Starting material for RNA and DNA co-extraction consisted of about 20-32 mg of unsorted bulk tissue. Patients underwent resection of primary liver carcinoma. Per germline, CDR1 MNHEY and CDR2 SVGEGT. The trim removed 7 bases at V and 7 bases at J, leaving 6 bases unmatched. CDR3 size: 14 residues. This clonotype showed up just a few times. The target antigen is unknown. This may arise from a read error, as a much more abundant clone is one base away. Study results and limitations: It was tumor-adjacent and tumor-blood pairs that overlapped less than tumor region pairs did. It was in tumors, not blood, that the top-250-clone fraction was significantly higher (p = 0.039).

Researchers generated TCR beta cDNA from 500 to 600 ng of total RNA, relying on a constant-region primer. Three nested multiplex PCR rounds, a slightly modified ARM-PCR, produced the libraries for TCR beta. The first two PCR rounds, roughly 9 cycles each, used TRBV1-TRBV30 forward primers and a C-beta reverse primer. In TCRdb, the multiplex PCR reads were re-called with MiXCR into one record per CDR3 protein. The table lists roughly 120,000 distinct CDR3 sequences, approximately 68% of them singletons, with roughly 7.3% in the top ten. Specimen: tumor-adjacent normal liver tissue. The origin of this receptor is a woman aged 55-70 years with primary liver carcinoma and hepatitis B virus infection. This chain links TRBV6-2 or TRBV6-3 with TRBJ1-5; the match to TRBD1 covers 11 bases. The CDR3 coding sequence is TGTGCCAGCACTAGAGGACAGGGGGCACAGCCCCAGCATTTT. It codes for CASTRGQGAQPQHF.